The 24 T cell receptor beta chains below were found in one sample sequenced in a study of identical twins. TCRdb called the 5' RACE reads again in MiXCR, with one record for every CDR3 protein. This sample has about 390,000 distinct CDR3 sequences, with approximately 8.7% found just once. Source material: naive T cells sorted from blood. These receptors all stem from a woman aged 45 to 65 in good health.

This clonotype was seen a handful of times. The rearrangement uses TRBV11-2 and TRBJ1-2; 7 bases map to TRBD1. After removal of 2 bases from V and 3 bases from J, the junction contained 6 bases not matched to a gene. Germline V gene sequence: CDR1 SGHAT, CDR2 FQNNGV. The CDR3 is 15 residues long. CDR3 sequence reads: CASSLLLTGHYGYTF. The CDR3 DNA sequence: TGTGCCAGCAGCTTACTCTTGACAGGGCACTATGGCTACACCTTC.

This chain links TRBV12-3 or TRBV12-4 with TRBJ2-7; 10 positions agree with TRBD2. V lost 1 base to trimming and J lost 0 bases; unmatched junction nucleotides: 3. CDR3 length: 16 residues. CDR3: CASSLGGLALSYEQYF. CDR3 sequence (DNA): TGTGCCAGCAGTTTAGGGGGACTAGCGCTCTCCTACGAGCAGTACTTC.

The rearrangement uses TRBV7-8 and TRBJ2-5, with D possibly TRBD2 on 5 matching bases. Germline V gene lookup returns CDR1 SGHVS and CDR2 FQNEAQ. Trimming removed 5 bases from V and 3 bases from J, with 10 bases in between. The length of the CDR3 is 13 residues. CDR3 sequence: CASSITSKETQYF. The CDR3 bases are TGTGCCAGCAGCATAACTAGTAAAGAGACCCAGTACTTC.

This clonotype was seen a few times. The CDR3 protein is CSARDQGGRAFLDTQYF. The CDR3 DNA reads TGCAGTGCTAGAGATCAAGGCGGGAGGGCCTTCTTAGATACGCAGTATTTT. The J gene is TRBJ2-3, the V gene TRBV20-1, with 9 bases lining up with TRBD2. There are 17 residues in the CDR3. Germline loops: CDR1 DFQATT, CDR2 SNEGSKA (reference sequence). Germline trimming cut 0 bases from V and 5 bases from J; bases unmatched to any gene: 12.

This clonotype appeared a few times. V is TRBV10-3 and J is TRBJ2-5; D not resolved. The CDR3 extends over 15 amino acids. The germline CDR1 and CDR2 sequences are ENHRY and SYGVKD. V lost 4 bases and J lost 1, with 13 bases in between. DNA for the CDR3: TGTGCCATCAGTGCCGGGCCCCCTCTCCAAGAGACCCAGTACTTC. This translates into CAISAGPPLQETQYF.

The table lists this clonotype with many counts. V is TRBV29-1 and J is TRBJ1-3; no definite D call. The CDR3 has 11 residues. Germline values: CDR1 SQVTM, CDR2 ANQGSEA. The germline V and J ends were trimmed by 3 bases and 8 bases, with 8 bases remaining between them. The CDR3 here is CSVDRADTIYF. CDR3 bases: TGCAGCGTTGATAGGGCTGACACCATATATTTT.

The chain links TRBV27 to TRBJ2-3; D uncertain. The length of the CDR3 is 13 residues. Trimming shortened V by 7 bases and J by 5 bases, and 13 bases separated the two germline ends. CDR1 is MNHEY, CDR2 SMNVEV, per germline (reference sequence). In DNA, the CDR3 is TGTGCCAGCACCCCTTTTGTTGGAGATACGCAGTATTTT. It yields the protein CASTPFVGDTQYF.

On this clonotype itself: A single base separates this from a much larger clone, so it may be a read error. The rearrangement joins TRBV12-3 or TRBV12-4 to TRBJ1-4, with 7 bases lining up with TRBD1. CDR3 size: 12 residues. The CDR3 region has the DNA TGTGCCGGCAGTTTGCTACAGGGGCAGCTGTTTTTT. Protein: CAGSLLQGQLFF.

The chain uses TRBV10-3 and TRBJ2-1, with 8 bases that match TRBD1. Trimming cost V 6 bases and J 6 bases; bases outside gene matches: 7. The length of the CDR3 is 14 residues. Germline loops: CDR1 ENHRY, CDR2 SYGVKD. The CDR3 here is CAIRGTGTGNEQFF. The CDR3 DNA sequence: TGTGCCATCAGGGGAACAGGGACAGGCAATGAGCAGTTCTTC.

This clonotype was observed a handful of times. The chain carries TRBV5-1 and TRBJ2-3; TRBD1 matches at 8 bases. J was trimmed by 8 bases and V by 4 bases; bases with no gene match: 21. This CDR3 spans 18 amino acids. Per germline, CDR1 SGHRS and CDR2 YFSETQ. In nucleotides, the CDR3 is TGCGCCAGCAGCCCAAGCGGGCGGACAGGGCGAGGCGTGGGTACGCAGTATTTT. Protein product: CASSPSGRTGRGVGTQYF.

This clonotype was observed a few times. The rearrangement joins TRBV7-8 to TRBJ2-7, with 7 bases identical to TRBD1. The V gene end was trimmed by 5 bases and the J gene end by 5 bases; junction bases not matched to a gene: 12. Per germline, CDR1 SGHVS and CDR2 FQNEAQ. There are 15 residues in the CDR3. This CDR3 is CASSTDHGTANEQYF. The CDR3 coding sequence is TGTGCCAGCAGCACCGACCACGGGACAGCAAACGAGCAGTACTTC.

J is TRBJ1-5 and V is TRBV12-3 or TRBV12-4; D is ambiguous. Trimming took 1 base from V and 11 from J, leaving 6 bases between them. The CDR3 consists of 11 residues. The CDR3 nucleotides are TGTGCCAGCAGTTTAGGGGGTACCCAGCATTTT. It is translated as CASSLGGTQHF.

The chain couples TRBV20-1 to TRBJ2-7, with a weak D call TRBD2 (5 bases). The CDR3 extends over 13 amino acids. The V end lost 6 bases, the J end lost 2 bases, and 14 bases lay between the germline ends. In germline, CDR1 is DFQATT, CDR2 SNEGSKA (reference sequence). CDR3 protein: CSASAAGPYEQYF. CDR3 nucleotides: TGCAGTGCCTCTGCCGCGGGTCCCTACGAGCAGTACTTC.

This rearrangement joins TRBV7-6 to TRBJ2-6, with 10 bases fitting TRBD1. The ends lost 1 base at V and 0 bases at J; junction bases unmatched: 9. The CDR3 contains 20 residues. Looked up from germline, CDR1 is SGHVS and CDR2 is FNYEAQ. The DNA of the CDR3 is TGTGCCAGCAGCTTAGGATACGGGACAGGGGACTACTCTGGGGCCAACGTCCTGACTTTC. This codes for CASSLGYGTGDYSGANVLTF.

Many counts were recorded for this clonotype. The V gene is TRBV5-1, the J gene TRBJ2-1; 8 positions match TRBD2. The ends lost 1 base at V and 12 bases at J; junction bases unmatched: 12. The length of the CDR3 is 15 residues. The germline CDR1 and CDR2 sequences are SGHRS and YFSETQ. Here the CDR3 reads CASSLPREGLYRQFF. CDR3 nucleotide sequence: TGCGCCAGCAGCTTGCCCCGGGAGGGCCTGTATCGGCAGTTCTTC. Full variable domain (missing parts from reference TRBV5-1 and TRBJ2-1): KAGVTQTPRYLIKTRGQQVTLSCSPISGHRSVSWYQQTPGQGLQFLFEYFSETQRNKGNFPGRFSGRQFSNSRSEMNVSTLELGDSALYLCASSLPREGLYRQFFGPGTRLTVL.

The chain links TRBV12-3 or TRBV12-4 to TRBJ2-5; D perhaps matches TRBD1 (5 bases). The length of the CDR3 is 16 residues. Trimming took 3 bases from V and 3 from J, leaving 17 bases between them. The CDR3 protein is CASSFRQGWYEETQYF. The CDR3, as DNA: TGTGCCAGCAGTTTTAGGCAGGGCTGGTACGAAGAGACCCAGTACTTC.

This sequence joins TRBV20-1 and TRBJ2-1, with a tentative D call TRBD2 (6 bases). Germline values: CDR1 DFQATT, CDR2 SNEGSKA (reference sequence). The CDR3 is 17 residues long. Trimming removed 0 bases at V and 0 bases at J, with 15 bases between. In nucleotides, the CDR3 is TGCAGTGCTAGAGATCCGTCCGCGGGGACCTCCTACAATGAGCAGTTCTTC. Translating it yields CSARDPSAGTSYNEQFF.

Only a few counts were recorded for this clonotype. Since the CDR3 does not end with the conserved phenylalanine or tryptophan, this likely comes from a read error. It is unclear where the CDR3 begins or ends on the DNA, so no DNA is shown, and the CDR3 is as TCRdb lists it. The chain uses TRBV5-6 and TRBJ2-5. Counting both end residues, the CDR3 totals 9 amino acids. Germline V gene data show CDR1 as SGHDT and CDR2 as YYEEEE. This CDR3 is CASSLAPAL.

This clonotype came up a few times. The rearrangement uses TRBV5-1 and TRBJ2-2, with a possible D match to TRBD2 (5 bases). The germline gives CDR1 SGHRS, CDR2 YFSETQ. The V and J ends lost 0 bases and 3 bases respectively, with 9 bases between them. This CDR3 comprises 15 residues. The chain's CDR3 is CASSLGGSHTGELFF. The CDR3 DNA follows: TGCGCCAGCAGCTTGGGAGGGAGTCACACCGGGGAGCTGTTTTTT.

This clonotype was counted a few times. In DNA form, the CDR3 reads TGTGCCACCAGTGATTCGGGACAGGGGGTCGACAATGAGCAGTTCTTC. Amino acids: CATSDSGQGVDNEQFF. This sequence joins TRBV24-1 and TRBJ2-1; TRBD1 matches 11 bases. CDR1 and CDR2 (germline): KGHDR, SFDVKD. The CDR3 consists of 16 residues. The V gene end was trimmed by 2 bases and the J gene end by 5 bases; junction bases not matched to a gene: 4.

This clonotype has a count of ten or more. In DNA, the CDR3 is TGCGCCAGCAGCCGGGTGGGGGGGAGTGCGAACACCGGGGAGCTGTTTTTT. As protein: CASSRVGGSANTGELFF. This sequence joins TRBV4-1 and TRBJ2-2, with 7 bases matching TRBD2. The CDR3 runs to 17 residues. CDR1 and CDR2 (germline): MGHRA, YSYEKL. With V trimmed by 4 bases and J by 0 bases, 8 bases remained unmatched.

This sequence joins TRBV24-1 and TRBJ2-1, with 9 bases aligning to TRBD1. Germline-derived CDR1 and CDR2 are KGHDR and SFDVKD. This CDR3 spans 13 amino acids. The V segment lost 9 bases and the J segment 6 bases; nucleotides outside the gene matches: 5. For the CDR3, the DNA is TGTGCCACCGCGGGACAGGGAATCAATGAGCAGTTCTTC. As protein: CATAGQGINEQFF.

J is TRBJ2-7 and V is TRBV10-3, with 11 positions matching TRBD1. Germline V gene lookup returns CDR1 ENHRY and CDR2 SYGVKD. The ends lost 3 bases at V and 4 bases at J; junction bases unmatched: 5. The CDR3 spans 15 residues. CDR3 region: CAISDSGTGGYEQYV. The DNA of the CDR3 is TGTGCCATCAGTGATTCCGGGACAGGGGGTTACGAGCAGTACGTC.

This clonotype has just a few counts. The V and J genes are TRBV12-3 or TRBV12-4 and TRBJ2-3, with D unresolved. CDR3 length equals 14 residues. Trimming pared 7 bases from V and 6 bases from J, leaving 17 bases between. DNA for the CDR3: TGTGCCAGCAACCAGCGACGGCAAGGCGATACGCAGTATTTT. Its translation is CASNQRRQGDTQYF.